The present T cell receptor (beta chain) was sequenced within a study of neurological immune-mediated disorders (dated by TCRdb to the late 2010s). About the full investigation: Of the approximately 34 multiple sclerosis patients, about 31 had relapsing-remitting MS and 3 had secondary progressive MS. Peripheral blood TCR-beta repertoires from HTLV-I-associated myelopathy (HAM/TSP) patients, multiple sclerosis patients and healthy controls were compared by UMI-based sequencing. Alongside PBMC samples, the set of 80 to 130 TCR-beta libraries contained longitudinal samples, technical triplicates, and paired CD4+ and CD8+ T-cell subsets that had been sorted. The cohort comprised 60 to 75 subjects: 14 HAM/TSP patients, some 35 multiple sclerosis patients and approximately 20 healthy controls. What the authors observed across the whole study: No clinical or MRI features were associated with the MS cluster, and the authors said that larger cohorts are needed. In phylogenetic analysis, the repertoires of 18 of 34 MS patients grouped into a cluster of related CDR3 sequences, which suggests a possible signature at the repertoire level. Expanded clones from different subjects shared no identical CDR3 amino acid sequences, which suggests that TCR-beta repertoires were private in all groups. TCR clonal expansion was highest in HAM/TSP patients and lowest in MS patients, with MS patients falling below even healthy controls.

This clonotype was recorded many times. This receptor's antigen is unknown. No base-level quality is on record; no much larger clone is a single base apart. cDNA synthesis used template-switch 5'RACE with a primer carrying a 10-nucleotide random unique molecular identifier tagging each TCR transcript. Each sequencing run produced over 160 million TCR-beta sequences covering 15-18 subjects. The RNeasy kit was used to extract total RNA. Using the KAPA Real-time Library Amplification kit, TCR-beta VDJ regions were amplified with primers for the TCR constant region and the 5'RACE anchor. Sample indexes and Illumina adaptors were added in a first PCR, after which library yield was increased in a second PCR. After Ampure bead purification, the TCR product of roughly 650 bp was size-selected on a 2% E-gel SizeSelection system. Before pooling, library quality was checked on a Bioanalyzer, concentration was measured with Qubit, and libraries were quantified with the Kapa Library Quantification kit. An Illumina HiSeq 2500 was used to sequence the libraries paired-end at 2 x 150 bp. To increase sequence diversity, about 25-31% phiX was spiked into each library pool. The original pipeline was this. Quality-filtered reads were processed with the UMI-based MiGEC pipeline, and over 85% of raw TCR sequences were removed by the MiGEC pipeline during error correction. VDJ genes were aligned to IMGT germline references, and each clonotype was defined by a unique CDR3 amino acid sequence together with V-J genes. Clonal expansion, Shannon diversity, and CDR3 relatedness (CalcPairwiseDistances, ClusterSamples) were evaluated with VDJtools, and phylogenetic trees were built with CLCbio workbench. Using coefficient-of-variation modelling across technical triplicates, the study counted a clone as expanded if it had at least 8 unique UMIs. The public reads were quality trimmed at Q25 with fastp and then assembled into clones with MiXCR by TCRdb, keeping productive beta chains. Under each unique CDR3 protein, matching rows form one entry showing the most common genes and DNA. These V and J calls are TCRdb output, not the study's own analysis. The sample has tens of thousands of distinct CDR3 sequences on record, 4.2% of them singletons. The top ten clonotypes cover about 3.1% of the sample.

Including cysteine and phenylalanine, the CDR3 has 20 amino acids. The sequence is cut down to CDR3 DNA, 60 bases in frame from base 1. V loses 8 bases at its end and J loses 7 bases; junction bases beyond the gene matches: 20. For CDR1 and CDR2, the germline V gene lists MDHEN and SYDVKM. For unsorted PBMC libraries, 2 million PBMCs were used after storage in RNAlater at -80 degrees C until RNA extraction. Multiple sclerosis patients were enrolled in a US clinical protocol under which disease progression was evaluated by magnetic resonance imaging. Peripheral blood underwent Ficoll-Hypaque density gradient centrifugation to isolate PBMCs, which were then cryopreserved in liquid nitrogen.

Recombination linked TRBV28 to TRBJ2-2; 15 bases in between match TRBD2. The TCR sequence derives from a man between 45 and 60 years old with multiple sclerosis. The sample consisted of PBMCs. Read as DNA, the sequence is TGTGCCAGCGGGGGTACCGGTTTCGGACTAGCGGGAGGGCAGAGCGGGGAGCTGTTTTTT. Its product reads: CASGGTGFGLAGGQSGELFF.